The T cell receptor (beta chain) under discussion was sequenced for a study of blood T cell repertoires in COVID-19. Across the study: COVID-19 samples collected from the United States, Italy and Spain covered acute and convalescent phases. From T cells, B-cell-depleted T cells, or PBMCs came the material, which was cDNA or gDNA.

Recovered Cohort 3 donors showed two negative PCRs, clearance, or symptom resolution. Only in-frame clones appear in the TCRdb table, and some are missing; sequencing was by immunoSEQ multiplex PCR. Of some 270,000 clones listed, around nine tenths are singletons. With 6 bases clipped from V and 1 base from J, the junction kept 4 bases outside the gene matches. Germline CDR1 and CDR2: SQVTM and ANQGSEA. This CDR3 has 16 amino acids. The sample taken for sequencing was PBMCs or T cells enriched from blood (not recorded which). The rearrangement links TRBV29-1 to TRBJ2-3; 16 nucleotides agree with TRBD2. This sequence was found in a woman aged 40 to 50 who had recovered from COVID-19. CDR3 sequence reads: CSVGLAGGPGTDTQYF. CDR3 coding DNA: TGCAGCGTGGGACTAGCGGGAGGGCCCGGCACAGATACGCAGTATTTT.